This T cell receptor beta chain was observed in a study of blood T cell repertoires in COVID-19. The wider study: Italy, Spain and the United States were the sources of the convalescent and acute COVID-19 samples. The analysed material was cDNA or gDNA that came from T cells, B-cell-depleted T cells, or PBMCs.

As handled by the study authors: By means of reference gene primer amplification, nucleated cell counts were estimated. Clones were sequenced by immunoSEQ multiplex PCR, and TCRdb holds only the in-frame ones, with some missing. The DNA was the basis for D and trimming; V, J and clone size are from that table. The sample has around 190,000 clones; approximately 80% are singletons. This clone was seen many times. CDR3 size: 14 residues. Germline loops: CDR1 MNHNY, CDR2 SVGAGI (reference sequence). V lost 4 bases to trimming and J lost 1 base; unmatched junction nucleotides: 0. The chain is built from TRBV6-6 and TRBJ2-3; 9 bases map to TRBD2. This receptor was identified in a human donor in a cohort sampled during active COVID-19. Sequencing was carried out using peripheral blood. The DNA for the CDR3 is TGTGCCAGCAGTTCTAGCGGGGGCACAGATACGCAGTATTTT. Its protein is CASSSSGGTDTQYF.